This T cell receptor beta chain is from a study of blood T cell repertoires in COVID-19. For the study at large: Acute-phase and convalescent COVID-19 samples originated in the United States, Italy and Spain. The cDNA or gDNA used as material had been derived from T cells, B-cell-depleted T cells, or PBMCs.

In the authors' methods: Researchers report that nucleated cell counts were estimated from reference gene primer amplification. Profiling relied on immunoSEQ multiplex PCR, and the TCRdb table lists in-frame clones only, not all of them. V and J calls and clone size are copied from that table; D and trimming were computed from the DNA. Of 150,000 or so clones listed, about 90% are singletons. Sequenced: peripheral blood. This TCR derives from a man aged 80 or over with acute or convalescent COVID-19.

The CDR3 here is CASSQEGQGAANEKLFF. CDR3 DNA sequence: TGCGCCAGCAGCCAAGAGGGGCAGGGGGCGGCTAATGAAAAACTGTTTTTT. The V call is TRBV4-1, the J call TRBJ1-4; TRBD1 matches at 8 bases. From germline, CDR1 is MGHRA and CDR2 YSYEKL. The CDR3 runs to 17 residues. The V gene end was trimmed by 0 bases and the J gene end by 3 bases; junction bases not matched to a gene: 6.